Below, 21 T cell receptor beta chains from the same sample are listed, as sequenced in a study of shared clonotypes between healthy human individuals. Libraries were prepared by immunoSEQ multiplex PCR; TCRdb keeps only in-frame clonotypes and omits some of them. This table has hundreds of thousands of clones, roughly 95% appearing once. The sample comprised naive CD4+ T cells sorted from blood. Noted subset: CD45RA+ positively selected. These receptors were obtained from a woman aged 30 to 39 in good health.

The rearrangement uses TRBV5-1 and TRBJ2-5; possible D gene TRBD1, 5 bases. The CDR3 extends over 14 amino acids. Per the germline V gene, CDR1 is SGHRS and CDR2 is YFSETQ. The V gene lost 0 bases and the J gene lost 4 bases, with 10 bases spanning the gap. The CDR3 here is CASSLARQSETQYF. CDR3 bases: TGCGCCAGCAGCTTGGCTCGACAGTCAGAGACCCAGTACTTC.

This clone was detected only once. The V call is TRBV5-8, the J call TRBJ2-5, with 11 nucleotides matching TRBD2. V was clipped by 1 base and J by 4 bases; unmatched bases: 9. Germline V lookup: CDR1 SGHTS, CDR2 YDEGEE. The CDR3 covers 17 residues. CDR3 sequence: CASSLTSGSRGIETQYF. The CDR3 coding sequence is TGTGCCAGCAGCTTGACTAGCGGGAGTAGAGGTATAGAGACCCAGTACTTC.

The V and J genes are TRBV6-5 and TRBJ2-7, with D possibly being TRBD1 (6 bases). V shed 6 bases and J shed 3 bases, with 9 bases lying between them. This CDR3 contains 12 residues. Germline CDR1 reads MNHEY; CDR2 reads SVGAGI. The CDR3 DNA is TGTGCCAGCAGCGACAGGAACTACGAGCAGTACTTC. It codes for CASSDRNYEQYF.

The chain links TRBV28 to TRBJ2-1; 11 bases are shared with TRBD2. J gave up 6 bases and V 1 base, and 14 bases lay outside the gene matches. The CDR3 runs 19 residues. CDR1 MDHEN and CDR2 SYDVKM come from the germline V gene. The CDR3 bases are TGTGCCAGCAGTTTATCCCCGGGACTAGCGGCCCTCCGGGGCAATGAGCAGTTCTTC. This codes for CASSLSPGLAALRGNEQFF.

This chain's CDR3 is CASSPSGSRQETQYF. The CDR3 coding sequence is TGTGCCAGTAGTCCTAGCGGGAGTAGACAAGAGACCCAGTACTTC. The chain has TRBV19 and TRBJ2-5; 10 bases align to TRBD2. The CDR3 is made up of 15 amino acids. Trimming removed 5 bases from V and 2 bases from J; junction bases left unmatched: 5. Germline V lookup: CDR1 LNHDA, CDR2 SQIVND (reference sequence). Based on the CDR3 plus reference TRBV19 and TRBJ2-5, the full variable domain is DGGITQSPKYLFRKEGQNVTLSCEQNLNHDAMYWYRQDPGQGLRLIYYSQIVNDFQKGDIAEGYSVSREKKESFPLTVTSAQKNPTAFYLCASSPSGSRQETQYFGPGTRLLVL.

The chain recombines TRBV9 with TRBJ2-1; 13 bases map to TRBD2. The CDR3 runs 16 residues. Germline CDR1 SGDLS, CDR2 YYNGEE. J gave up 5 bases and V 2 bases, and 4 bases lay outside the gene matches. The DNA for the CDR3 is TGTGCCAGCAGCGTGCACGGGACTAGCGGGAACAATGAGCAGTTCTTC. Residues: CASSVHGTSGNNEQFF.

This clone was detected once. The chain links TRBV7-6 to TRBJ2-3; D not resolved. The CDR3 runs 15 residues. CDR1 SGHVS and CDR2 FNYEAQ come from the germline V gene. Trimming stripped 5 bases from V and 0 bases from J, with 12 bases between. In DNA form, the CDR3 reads TGTGCCAGCAGCGCCCGTATATCTAGCACAGATACGCAGTATTTT. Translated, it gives CASSARISSTDTQYF.

The CDR3: CASSASSGSYNEQFF. The CDR3 DNA reads TGTGCCAGCAGCGCCTCTAGCGGCTCCTACAATGAGCAGTTCTTC. V and J are TRBV5-4 and TRBJ2-1; TRBD2 matches 7 bases. The V gene end was trimmed by 4 bases and the J gene end by 0 bases; junction bases not matched to a gene: 4. CDR1 is SGHNT, CDR2 YYREEE, per germline (reference sequence). The CDR3 contains 15 residues.

CDR3 DNA sequence: TGTGCCAGCTCACCACCGGGACGGTCGGTGAACACTGAAGCTTTCTTT. It specifies CASSPPGRSVNTEAFF. This chain links TRBV18 with TRBJ1-1; a weak D match, TRBD1 (5 bases). The CDR3 contains 16 residues. Germline V gene lookup returns CDR1 KGHSH and CDR2 LQKENI. Trimming took off 0 bases at V and 0 bases at J, with 11 bases between the two ends.

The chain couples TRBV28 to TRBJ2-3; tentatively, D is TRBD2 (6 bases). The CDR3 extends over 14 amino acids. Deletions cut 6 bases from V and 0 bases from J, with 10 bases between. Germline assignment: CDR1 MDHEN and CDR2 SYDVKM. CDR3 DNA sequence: TGTGCCAGCAGCCGGAGCGGGAGCACAGATACGCAGTATTTT. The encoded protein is CASSRSGSTDTQYF.

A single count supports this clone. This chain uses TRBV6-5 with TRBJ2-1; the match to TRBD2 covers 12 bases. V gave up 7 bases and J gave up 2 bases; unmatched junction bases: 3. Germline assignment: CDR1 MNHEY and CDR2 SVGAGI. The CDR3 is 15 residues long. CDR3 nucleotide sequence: TGTGCCAGCACCCGACTAGCGGGGGCCTACAATGAGCAGTTCTTC. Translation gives CASTRLAGAYNEQFF.

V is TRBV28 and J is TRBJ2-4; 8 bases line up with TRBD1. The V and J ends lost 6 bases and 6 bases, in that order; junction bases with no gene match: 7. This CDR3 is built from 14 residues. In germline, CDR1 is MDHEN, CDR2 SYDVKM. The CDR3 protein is CASSNPDRVNIQYF. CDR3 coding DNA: TGTGCCAGCAGCAACCCGGACAGGGTAAACATTCAGTACTTC.

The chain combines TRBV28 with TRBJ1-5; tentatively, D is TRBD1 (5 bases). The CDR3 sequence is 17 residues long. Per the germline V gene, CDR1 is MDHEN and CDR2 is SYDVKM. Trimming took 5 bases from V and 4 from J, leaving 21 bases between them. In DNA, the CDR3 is TGTGCCAGCAGTGGGGGACGCTGGGAGGGGCGAAATCAGCCCCAGCATTTT. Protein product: CASSGGRWEGRNQPQHF. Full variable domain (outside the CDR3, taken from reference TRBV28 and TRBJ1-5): DVKVTQSSRYLVKRTGEKVFLECVQDMDHENMFWYRQDPGLGLRLIYFSYDVKMKEKGDIPEGYSVSREKKERFSLILESASTNQTSMYLCASSGGRWEGRNQPQHFGDGTRLSIL.

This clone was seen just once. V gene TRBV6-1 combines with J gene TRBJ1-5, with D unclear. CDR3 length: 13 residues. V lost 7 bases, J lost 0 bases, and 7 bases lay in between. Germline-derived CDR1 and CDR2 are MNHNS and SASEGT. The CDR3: CASTYVSNQPQHF. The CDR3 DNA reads TGTGCCAGCACGTACGTTAGCAATCAGCCCCAGCATTTT.

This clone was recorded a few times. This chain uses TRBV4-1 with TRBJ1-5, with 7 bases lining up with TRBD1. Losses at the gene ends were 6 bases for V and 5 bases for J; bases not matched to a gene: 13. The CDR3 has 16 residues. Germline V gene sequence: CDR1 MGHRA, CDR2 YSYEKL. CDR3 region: CASRIGQGVKDQPQHF. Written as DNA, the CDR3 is TGCGCCAGCAGAATAGGCCAGGGGGTCAAAGATCAGCCCCAGCATTTT.

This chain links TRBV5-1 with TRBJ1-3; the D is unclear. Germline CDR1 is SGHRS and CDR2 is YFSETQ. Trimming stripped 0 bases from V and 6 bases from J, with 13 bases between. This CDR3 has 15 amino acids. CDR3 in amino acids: CASSLETYLSNTIYF. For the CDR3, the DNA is TGCGCCAGCAGCTTGGAGACGTACCTGTCAAACACCATATATTTT.

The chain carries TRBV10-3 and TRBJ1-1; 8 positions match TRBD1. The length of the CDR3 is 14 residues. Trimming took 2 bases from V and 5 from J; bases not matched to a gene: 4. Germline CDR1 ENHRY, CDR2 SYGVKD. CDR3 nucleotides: TGTGCCATCAGTGAGCAGGGGGCAGCAACTGAAGCTTTCTTT. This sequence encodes CAISEQGAATEAFF.

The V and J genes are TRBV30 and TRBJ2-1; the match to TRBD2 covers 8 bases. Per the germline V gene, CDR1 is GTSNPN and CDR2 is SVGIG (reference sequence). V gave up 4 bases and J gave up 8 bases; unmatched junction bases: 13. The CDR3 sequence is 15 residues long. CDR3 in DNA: TGTGCCTGGATCCGTGGCGGAGCGGGAGTGTATGAGCAGTTCTTC. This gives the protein CAWIRGGAGVYEQFF.

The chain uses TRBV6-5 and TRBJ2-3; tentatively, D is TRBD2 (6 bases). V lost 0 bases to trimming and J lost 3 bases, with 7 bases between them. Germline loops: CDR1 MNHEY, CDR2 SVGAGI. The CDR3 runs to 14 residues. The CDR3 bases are TGTGCCAGCAGTTACTCGGGGGGAACAGATACGCAGTATTTT. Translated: CASSYSGGTDTQYF.

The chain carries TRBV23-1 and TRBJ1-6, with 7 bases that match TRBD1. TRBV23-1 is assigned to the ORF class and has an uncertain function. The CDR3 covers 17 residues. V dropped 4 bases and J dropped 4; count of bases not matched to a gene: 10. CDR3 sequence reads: CASSPAGGSAYNSPLHF. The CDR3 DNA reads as TGCGCCAGCAGTCCCGCAGGGGGTTCCGCGTATAATTCACCCCTCCACTTT.

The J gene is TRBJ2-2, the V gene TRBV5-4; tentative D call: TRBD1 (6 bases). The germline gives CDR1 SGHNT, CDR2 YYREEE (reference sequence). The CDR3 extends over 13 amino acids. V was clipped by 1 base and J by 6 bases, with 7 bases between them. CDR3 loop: CASSLTGSGELFF. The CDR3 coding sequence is TGTGCCAGCAGCTTGACAGGGTCCGGGGAGCTGTTTTTT. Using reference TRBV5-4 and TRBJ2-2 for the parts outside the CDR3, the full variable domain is ETGVTQSPTHLIKTRGQQVTLRCSSQSGHNTVSWYQQALGQGPQFIFQYYREEENGRGNFPPRFSGLQFPNYSSELNVNALELDDSALYLCASSLTGSGELFFGEGSRLTVL.